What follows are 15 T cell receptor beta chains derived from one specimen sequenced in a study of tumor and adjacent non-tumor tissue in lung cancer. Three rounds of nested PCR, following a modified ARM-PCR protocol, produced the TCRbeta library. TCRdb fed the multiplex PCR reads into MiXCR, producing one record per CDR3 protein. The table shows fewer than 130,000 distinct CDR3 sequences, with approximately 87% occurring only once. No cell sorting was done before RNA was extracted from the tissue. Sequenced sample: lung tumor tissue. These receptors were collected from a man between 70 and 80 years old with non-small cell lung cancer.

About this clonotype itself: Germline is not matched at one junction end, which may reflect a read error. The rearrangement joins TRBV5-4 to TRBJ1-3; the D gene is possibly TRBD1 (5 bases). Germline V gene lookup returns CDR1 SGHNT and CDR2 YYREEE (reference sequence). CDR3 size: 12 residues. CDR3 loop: CASSFGGNTINF. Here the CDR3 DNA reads TGTGCTAGCAGCTTCGGGGGAAACACCATAAATTTT.

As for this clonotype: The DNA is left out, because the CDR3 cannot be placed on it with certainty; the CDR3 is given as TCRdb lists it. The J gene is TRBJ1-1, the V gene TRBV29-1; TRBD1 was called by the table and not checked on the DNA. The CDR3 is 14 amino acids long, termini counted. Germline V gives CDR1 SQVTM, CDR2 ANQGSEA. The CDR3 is CSVFGQGTKIESFF.

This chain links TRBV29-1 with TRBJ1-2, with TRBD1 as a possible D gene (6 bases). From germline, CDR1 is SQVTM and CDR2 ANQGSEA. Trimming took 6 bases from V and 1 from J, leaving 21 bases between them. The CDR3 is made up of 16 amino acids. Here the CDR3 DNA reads TGCAGCGTGGATAGAGGGGGTTCTGACCATAACTATGGCTACACCTTC. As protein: CSVDRGGSDHNYGYTF.

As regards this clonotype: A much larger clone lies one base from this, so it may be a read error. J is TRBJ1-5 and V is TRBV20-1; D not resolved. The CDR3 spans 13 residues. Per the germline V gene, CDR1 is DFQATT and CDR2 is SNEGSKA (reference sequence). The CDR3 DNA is TGCAATGCTAGAGTTCCCGGCTATCAGCCCCAGCATTTT. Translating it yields CNARVPGYQPQHF.

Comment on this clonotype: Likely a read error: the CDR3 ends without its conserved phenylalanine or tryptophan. The DNA of the CDR3 is TGTACCAGCAGTTCATATTCCCTTTCAACTCGGACAGGGGCTAAACTGTTTCTT. Its translation is CTSSSYSLSTRTGAKLFL. The V and J genes are TRBV12-3 or TRBV12-4 and TRBJ1-4, with TRBD1 identical over 9 bases. This CDR3 has 18 residues.

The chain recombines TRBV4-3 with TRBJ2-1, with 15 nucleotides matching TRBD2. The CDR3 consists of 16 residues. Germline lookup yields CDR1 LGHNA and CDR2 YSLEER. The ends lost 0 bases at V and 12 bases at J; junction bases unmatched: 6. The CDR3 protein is CASSQDGLAGGFVQFF. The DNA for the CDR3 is TGCGCCAGCAGCCAAGATGGACTAGCGGGAGGGTTTGTGCAGTTCTTC.

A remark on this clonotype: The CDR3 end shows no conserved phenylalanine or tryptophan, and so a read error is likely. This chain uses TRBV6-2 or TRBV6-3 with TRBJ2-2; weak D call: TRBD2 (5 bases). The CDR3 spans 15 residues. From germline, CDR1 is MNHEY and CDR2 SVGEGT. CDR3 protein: CAGRGWKANTVELFL. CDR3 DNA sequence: TGTGCCGGCAGAGGGTGGAAGGCGAACACCGTGGAGCTGTTTTTA.

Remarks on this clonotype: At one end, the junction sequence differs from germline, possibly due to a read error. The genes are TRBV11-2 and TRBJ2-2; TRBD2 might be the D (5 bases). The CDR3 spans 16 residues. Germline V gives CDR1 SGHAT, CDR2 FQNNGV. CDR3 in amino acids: CANSLVGTRVAGKLFF. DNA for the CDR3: TGTGCCAACAGCTTAGTGGGCACAAGGGTTGCCGGGAAGCTGTTTTTT.

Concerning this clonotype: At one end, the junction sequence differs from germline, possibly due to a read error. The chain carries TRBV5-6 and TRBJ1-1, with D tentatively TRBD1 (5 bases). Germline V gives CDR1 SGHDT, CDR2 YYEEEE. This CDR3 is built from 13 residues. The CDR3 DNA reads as TGTACCAGCAGCACGGTCAGGGTCGCTGAAGCTTTCTTT. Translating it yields CTSSTVRVAEAFF.

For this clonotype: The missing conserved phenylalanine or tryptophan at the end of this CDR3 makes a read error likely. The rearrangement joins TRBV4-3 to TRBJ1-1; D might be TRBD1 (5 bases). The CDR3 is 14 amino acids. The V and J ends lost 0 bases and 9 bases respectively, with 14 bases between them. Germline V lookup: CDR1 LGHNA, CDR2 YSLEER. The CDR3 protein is CASSQDLGDGKAFH. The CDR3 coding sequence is TGCGCCAGCAGCCAAGATCTTGGGGACGGGAAAGCTTTCCAT.

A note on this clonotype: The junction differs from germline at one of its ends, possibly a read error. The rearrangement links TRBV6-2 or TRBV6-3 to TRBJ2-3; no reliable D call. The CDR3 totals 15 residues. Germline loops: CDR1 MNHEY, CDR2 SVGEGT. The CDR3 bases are TGTGCCAGAAGTTACCGGGCCTCACAAACAGATAAGCAGTATTTT. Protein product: CARSYRASQTDKQYF.

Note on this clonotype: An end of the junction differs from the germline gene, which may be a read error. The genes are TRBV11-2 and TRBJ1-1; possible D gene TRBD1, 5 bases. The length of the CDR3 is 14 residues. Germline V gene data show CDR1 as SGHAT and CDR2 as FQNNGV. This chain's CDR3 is CARSLGGGRTEAFF. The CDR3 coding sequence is TGTGCCAGGAGCTTAGGCGGGGGTCGGACTGAAGCTTTCTTT.

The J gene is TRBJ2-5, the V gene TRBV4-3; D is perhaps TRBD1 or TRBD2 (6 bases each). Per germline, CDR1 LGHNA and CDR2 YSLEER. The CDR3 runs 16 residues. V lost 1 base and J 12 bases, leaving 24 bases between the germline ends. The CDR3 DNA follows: TGCGCCAGCAGCCAAGCCGGAGGGGTGGGACACGAAACCAAGTACTTC. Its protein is CASSQAGGVGHETKYF.

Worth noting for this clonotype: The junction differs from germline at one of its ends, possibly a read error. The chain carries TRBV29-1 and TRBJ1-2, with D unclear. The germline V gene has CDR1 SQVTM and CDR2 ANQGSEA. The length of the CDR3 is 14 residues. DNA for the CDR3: TGCAGCACCGTGAGAGGGAAGGCTAACTATGGCTACGCCTTC. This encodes CSTVRGKANYGYAF.

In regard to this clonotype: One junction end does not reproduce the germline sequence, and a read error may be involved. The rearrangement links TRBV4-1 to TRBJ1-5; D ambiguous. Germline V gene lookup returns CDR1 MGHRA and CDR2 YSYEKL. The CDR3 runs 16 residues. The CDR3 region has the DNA TGCGCCAACAGCCAAAAGCCGACCTATAGCAATCAGCCCCAGCATTTT. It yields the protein CANSQKPTYSNQPQHF.